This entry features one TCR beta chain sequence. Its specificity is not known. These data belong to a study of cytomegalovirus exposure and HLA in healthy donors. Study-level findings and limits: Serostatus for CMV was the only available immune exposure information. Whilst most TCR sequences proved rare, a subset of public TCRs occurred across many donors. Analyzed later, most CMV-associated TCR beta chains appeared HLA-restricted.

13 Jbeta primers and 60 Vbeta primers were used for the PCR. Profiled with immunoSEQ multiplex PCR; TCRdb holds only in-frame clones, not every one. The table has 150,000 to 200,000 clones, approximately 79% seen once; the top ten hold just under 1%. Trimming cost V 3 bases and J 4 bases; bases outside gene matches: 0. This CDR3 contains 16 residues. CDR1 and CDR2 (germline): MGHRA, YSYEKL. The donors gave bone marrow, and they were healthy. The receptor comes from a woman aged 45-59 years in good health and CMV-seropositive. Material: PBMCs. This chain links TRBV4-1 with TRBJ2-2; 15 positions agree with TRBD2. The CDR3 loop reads CASSQGLAGGTGELFF. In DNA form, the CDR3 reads TGCGCCAGCAGCCAGGGACTAGCGGGGGGCACCGGGGAGCTGTTTTTT.